This T cell receptor beta chain was captured by sequencing in a study of shared clonotypes between healthy human individuals. General study findings and limits: Relative to memory subsets, naive subsets generally showed larger estimated richness. An anticipated effect of sequencing depth on clonotype sharing among donors was recognized.

Note on this clone: Its matching antigen is unknown.

TCRdb keeps only in-frame clones here, not all; method: immunoSEQ multiplex PCR. Among approximately 1.5 million clones listed, nearly 99% were seen once. The authors divided CD4+ cells into CD45RA+ naive and CD45RA-negative memory subsets. V was pared by 1 base and J by 4 bases, with 11 bases between. Germline V lookup: CDR1 GTSNPN, CDR2 SVGIG (reference sequence). The CDR3 sequence is 14 residues long. The sequenced material came from naive CD4+ T cells sorted from blood. Noted subset: CD45RA+ positively selected. The receptor was derived from a man younger than 40 in good health. This sequence joins TRBV30 and TRBJ1-5; D gene uncertain. DNA for the CDR3: TGTGCCTGGAGTGCCGGAGGATGGAATCAGCCCCAGCATTTT. This translates into CAWSAGGWNQPQHF.